By frequency, the clone carrying this T cell receptor (beta chain) is medium-sized (0.01 to 0.1%). TRB amplification used approximately 250 ng of peripheral blood genomic DNA. This sample stems from a study of T cell clusters in autoimmune cytopenias. This CDR3 comprises 12 residues. TRB rearrangements were amplified by touch-down multiplex PCR with mixed TRB-A/B primers. TCRdb re-called the multiplex PCR reads; one entry per CDR3 protein, DNA not given. This sample's clone table lists around 3,200 distinct CDR3 sequences. Sample: peripheral blood. The sequence derives from a human donor with an autoimmune cytopenia or autoimmune hepatitis (not recorded which). The chain carries TRBV12-3 or TRBV12-4 and TRBJ1-1. The CDR3 loop reads CASSFGQVITFF.